This T cell receptor (beta chain) was recovered during a study of a mutant IDH1 vaccine in newly diagnosed glioma. Overall study context: There were approximately 60% males and around 40% females among treated patients, whose mean age was about 40 years. Patients were pretreated with radiotherapy, temozolomide, or both, mostly both.

Time point: baseline, week 1 (first vaccination visit). Treatment given: pre-vaccination baseline after standard-of-care therapy. Generated by immunoSEQ multiplex PCR, the TCRdb table keeps only in-frame clones and is missing some. The sample includes around 82,000 clones, roughly 82% seen only once; the top ten take 5.3%. Study-wide results and limits: Pseudoprogression showed no apparent link to changes in top peripheral T cell clonotypes.

V was trimmed by 0 bases and J by 1 base, leaving 6 bases between them. The CDR3 runs to 14 residues. Germline CDR1 SGHDN, CDR2 FVKESK. In regard to this clone: Its antigen is currently unknown.

This TCR came from a man aged 40-49 years with glioma. Some clones in this sample may be carry-over from other donors' samples. The V and J genes are TRBV14 and TRBJ1-1; D gene uncertain. The sequencing used PBMCs, collected from a glioma patient treated with radiotherapy, temozolomide or both. The CDR3 loop reads CASSQEYWNTEAFF. DNA for the CDR3: TGTGCCAGCAGCCAAGAATACTGGAACACTGAAGCTTTCTTT. Supplemented by reference TRBV14 and TRBJ1-1, the full variable domain reads EAGVTQFPSHSVIEKGQTVTLRCDPISGHDNLYWYRRVMGKEIKFLLHFVKESKQDESGMPNNRFLAERTGGTYSTLKVQPAELEDSGVYFCASSQEYWNTEAFFGQGTRLTVV.